One and the same sample provided the 30 T cell receptor beta chains below, sequenced in a study of regulatory T cells in long-lasting Graves disease. Stated time point: persistent/refractory GD, antithyroid drugs over 5 years with positive TRAb. There was RNA extracted from PBMCs, and the TCR library was made from it. The TCR beta library used iRepertoire HTBI primers with Arm-PCR amplification of CDR3. TCRdb re-derived calls from the multiplex PCR reads in MiXCR, one entry per CDR3 protein. The sample lists about 470,000 distinct CDR3 sequences; roughly 20% were seen once. The material was peripheral blood mononuclear cells (PBMCs), obtained when the disease was refractory, from a patient treated with antithyroid drugs. The receptor set was obtained from a female donor with Graves disease.

There are a few counts of this clonotype. The chain uses TRBV5-5 and TRBJ2-7; 8 bases line up with TRBD1. CDR1 is SGHKS, CDR2 YYEKEE, per germline (reference sequence). The trim removed 0 bases at V and 5 bases at J, leaving 1 base unmatched. This CDR3 region has 13 residues. CDR3 region: CASSLVQGDEQYF. CDR3 nucleotide sequence: TGTGCCAGCAGCTTGGTACAGGGGGACGAGCAGTACTTC.

This clonotype has just a few counts. This sequence joins TRBV9 and TRBJ1-5, with D possibly matching TRBD1 (5 bases). Germline V lookup: CDR1 SGDLS, CDR2 YYNGEE. Trimming pared 2 bases from V and 3 bases from J, leaving 12 bases between. The CDR3 consists of 15 residues. The CDR3 here is CASSVDAGPNQPQHF. CDR3 DNA sequence: TGTGCCAGCAGCGTGGATGCGGGACCCAATCAGCCCCAGCATTTT.

The chain is built from TRBV5-1 and TRBJ1-3; D is unclear. V was clipped by 6 bases and J by 3 bases, with 7 bases between them. Germline V CDR1 and CDR2: SGHRS, YFSETQ. This CDR3 is 12 amino acids long. CDR3 coding DNA: TGCGCCAGCACCTCCGGTGGAAACACCATATATTTT. This codes for CASTSGGNTIYF.

This clonotype was recorded a few times. This chain connects TRBV27 to TRBJ1-5, with a weak D call TRBD1 (5 bases). The V gene's germline CDR1 is MNHEY and CDR2 SMNVEV (reference sequence). The ends were cut back, 0 bases at V and 8 bases at J, with 14 bases in the middle. The CDR3 spans 15 residues. CDR3 in amino acids: CASSLSGTPLEPQHF. DNA for the CDR3: TGTGCCAGCAGTTTATCTGGGACCCCATTGGAGCCCCAGCATTTT.

There are many counts of this clonotype. The chain recombines TRBV20-1 with TRBJ2-7; D may match TRBD1 or TRBD2 (5 bases each). V was trimmed by 5 bases and J by 4 bases, leaving 18 bases between them. CDR3 length: 14 residues. CDR1 and CDR2 from the germline V gene are DFQATT and SNEGSKA (reference sequence). CDR3 DNA: TGCAGTGCTTCACGACGAGGTGGGGGATACGAGCAGTACTTC. Translated, it gives CSASRRGGGYEQYF.

The gene calls are TRBV11-2 and TRBJ2-3; 8 nucleotides align to TRBD1. The CDR3 consists of 16 residues. The J segment lost 7 bases and the V segment lost 5 bases, leaving 14 bases of the junction unmatched. From germline, CDR1 is SGHAT and CDR2 FQNNGV. CDR3 DNA: TGTGCCAGCAGCCTGACAGCCGGGACAGGTGGCAATACGCAGTATTTT. This translates into CASSLTAGTGGNTQYF.

The rearrangement joins TRBV10-3 to TRBJ1-3; D not resolved. The CDR3 spans 15 residues. Germline V CDR1 and CDR2: ENHRY, SYGVKD. V was clipped by 6 bases and J by 0 bases, with 12 bases between them. The CDR3 bases are TGTGCCATCAGAAAAGTTTCAATCTCTGGAAACACCATATATTTT. Translating it yields CAIRKVSISGNTIYF.

This clonotype was detected ten times or more. The chain is built from TRBV6-1 and TRBJ2-7; 9 bases map to TRBD1. This CDR3 spans 16 amino acids. Germline values: CDR1 MNHNS, CDR2 SASEGT. J lost 3 bases, V lost 8 bases, and 14 bases had no gene match. CDR3 bases: TGTGCCAGCCAGAACCGAGGGACAGGGCACGTCTACGAGCAGTACTTC. Amino acid sequence: CASQNRGTGHVYEQYF.

The V gene is TRBV7-9, the J gene TRBJ2-5; 13 bases agree with TRBD2. CDR3 size: 15 residues. With 5 bases clipped from V and 5 bases from J, the junction kept 5 bases outside the gene matches. Germline V gives CDR1 SEHNR, CDR2 FQNEAQ (reference sequence). DNA of the CDR3: TGTGCCAGCAGCCCAACTAGCGGGAGGGGTGAGACCCAGTACTTC. This encodes CASSPTSGRGETQYF.

The chain couples TRBV7-9 to TRBJ2-7, with D perhaps being TRBD1 or TRBD2 (6 bases each). CDR3 length: 15 residues. Germline V CDR1 and CDR2: SEHNR, FQNEAQ (reference sequence). V lost 5 bases and J lost 3, with 17 bases in between. The CDR3 bases are TGTGCCAGCAGCCTGGGGGCGGGACGGCTCTACGAGCAGTACTTC. Protein sequence: CASSLGAGRLYEQYF.

This clonotype showed up just a few times. The rearrangement uses TRBV10-3 and TRBJ1-1; TRBD1 aligns across 7 bases. The CDR3 has 14 residues. The ends lost 11 bases at V and 2 bases at J; junction bases unmatched: 11. Germline V CDR1 and CDR2: ENHRY, SYGVKD. The CDR3 region has the DNA TGTGCCGCTTCGACCGGGACAGCTAACACTGAAGCTTTCTTT. It encodes CAASTGTANTEAFF.

This clonotype was recorded many times. The chain couples TRBV11-2 to TRBJ2-7, with unresolved D. CDR1 SGHAT and CDR2 FQNNGV come from the germline V gene. V was pared by 5 bases and J by 3 bases, with 14 bases between. This CDR3 has 14 residues. Here the CDR3 reads CASSTPNRFYEQYF. CDR3 nucleotide sequence: TGTGCCAGCAGCACTCCTAACAGATTCTACGAGCAGTACTTC.

This rearrangement joins TRBV6-5 to TRBJ1-1; D uncertain. CDR3 length equals 15 residues. Germline V gives CDR1 MNHEY, CDR2 SVGAGI. Trimming stripped 0 bases from V and 4 bases from J, with 12 bases between. CDR3 sequence (DNA): TGTGCCAGCAGTTACTCGATTCCACGAGGCACTGAAGCTTTCTTT. This encodes CASSYSIPRGTEAFF.

This clonotype has at least ten counts. The chain is built from TRBV7-2 and TRBJ2-7; 8 bases fit TRBD2. The V gene end was trimmed by 2 bases and the J gene end by 0 bases; junction bases not matched to a gene: 3. CDR1 SGHTA and CDR2 FQGNSA come from the germline V gene. The CDR3 totals 15 residues. The CDR3 DNA reads as TGTGCCAGCAGCTTACTGACTAGCGTCTCCTACGAGCAGTACTTC. It encodes CASSLLTSVSYEQYF.

This clonotype was seen many times. A junction end diverges from the germline sequence, so it may reflect a read error. The chain is built from TRBV28 and TRBJ1-1, with TRBD1 identical over 7 bases. The CDR3 is 12 residues long. Germline V gene lookup returns CDR1 MDHEN and CDR2 SYDVKM. Here the CDR3 reads CASSFRGEKSLF. CDR3 sequence (DNA): TGTGCCAGCAGTTTCAGGGGGGAGAAGTCGCTCTTT.

This clonotype was seen ten or more times. J is TRBJ1-6 and V is TRBV2; D not certain. Per the germline V gene, CDR1 is SNHLY and CDR2 is FYNNEI. The CDR3 runs to 15 residues. V was clipped by 5 bases and J by 7 bases, with 15 bases between them. CDR3 region: CASSPSGGFNSPLHF. CDR3 DNA sequence: TGTGCCAGCAGTCCGTCAGGCGGTTTCAATTCACCCCTCCACTTT. The full variable domain, in which reference TRBV2 and TRBJ1-6 provide the parts outside the CDR3, is EPEVTQTPSHQVTQMGQEVILRCVPISNHLYFYWYRQILGQKVEFLVSFYNNEISEKSEIFDDQFSVERPDGSNFTLKIRSTKLEDSAMYFCASSPSGGFNSPLHFGNGTRLTVT.

This clonotype was observed at least ten times. The genes are TRBV2 and TRBJ2-2, with D maybe TRBD2 (6 bases). Germline V gene sequence: CDR1 SNHLY, CDR2 FYNNEI. V lost 6 bases and J 9 bases, leaving 14 bases between the germline ends. This CDR3 is 13 amino acids long. The CDR3 spells CASRRRADWELFF. For the CDR3, the DNA is TGTGCCAGCAGGAGGAGGGCCGATTGGGAGCTGTTTTTT.

This chain uses TRBV6-2 or TRBV6-3 with TRBJ2-7, with D uncertain. The CDR3 loop spans 14 amino acids. Looked up from germline, CDR1 is MNHEY and CDR2 is SVGEGT. V lost 6 bases and J 4 bases, leaving 16 bases between the germline ends. The CDR3 here is CASRKIPPDYEQYF. The CDR3, as DNA: TGTGCCAGCAGGAAGATACCCCCGGATTACGAGCAGTACTTC.

This clonotype has just a few counts. The chain has TRBV5-6 and TRBJ2-5, with TRBD2 as a possible D gene (6 bases). The CDR3 is 14 amino acids. CDR1 SGHDT and CDR2 YYEEEE come from the germline V gene. V was trimmed by 1 base and J by 3 bases, leaving 10 bases between them. The CDR3 coding sequence is TGTGCCAGCAGCTTGCGGGGGTTTGAAGAGACCCAGTACTTC. This translates into CASSLRGFEETQYF.

This clonotype was recorded many times. This rearrangement joins TRBV15 to TRBJ1-5; D uncertain. From germline, CDR1 is LNHNV and CDR2 YYDKDF (reference sequence). Trimming took 3 bases from V and 4 from J, leaving 13 bases between them. CDR3 length equals 15 residues. CDR3 region: CATSSRALANQPQHF. The CDR3 nucleotides are TGTGCCACCAGCAGCCGGGCATTGGCAAATCAGCCCCAGCATTTT.

This clonotype appeared a single time. The chain carries TRBV29-1 and TRBJ2-6, with no clear D. The germline CDR1 and CDR2 sequences are SQVTM and ANQGSEA. The CDR3 extends over 13 amino acids. The CDR3 loop is CSIAFSGANVLTF. The CDR3 DNA follows: TGCAGTATTGCGTTTTCTGGGGCCAACGTCCTGACTTTC.

As for this clonotype: A read error is the likely source, as a far larger clone sits one nucleotide away. The CDR3 end shows no conserved phenylalanine or tryptophan, and so a read error is likely. The V and J genes are TRBV27 and TRBJ2-7; 7 positions agree with TRBD1. Germline assignment: CDR1 MNHEY and CDR2 SMNVEV (reference sequence). The CDR3 extends over 15 amino acids. Losses at the gene ends were 7 bases for V and 1 base for J; bases not matched to a gene: 10. The CDR3 loop is CASTLTGAGSYEQYL. The CDR3 DNA sequence: TGTGCCAGCACCTTAACAGGGGCAGGGTCCTACGAGCAGTACCTC.

In this sample, this clonotype turned up many times. The chain has TRBV28 and TRBJ2-6; 7 bases map to TRBD2. V gave up 6 bases and J gave up 4 bases; unmatched junction bases: 3. The CDR3 consists of 14 residues. From germline, CDR1 is MDHEN and CDR2 SYDVKM. The CDR3 is CASRLGGGANVLTF. CDR3 coding DNA: TGTGCCAGCAGGTTGGGAGGGGGGGCCAACGTCCTGACTTTC.

This sequence joins TRBV3-1 and TRBJ2-2, with D maybe TRBD1 (5 bases). This CDR3 is built from 18 residues. The germline gives CDR1 LGHDT, CDR2 YNNKEL (reference sequence). Trimming left V 0 bases short and J 4 bases short, with 18 bases between. CDR3 loop: CASSQDWVRLDTTGELFF. The DNA for the CDR3 is TGTGCCAGCAGCCAAGACTGGGTTCGTTTGGACACCACCGGGGAGCTGTTTTTT.

For the CDR3, the DNA is TGTGCCAGCAGCCCCCGGACAGGGGCTGGAAACACCATATATTTT. Its translation is CASSPRTGAGNTIYF. This rearrangement joins TRBV9 to TRBJ1-3; 9 nucleotides match TRBD1. V shed 4 bases and J 2 bases; nucleotides not matched to a gene: 4. Germline CDR1 reads SGDLS; CDR2 reads YYNGEE. The CDR3 has 15 amino acids.

There are a few counts of this clonotype. J is TRBJ2-2 and V is TRBV14; D is possibly TRBD2 (5 bases). This CDR3 is built from 15 residues. CDR1 is SGHDN, CDR2 FVKESK, per germline. V shed 3 bases and J shed 3 bases, with 11 bases lying between them. CDR3 DNA sequence: TGTGCCAGCAGCCACGACCTAGCCGACACCGGGGAGCTGTTTTTT. Its translation is CASSHDLADTGELFF.

There are many counts of this clonotype. The V call is TRBV28, the J call TRBJ2-2; D not resolved. The V gene lost 4 bases and the J gene lost 0 bases, with 15 bases spanning the gap. In germline, CDR1 is MDHEN, CDR2 SYDVKM. This CDR3 is 17 amino acids long. The CDR3 DNA is TGTGCCAGCAGTTCACTCACTGGCGGCGCGAACACCGGGGAGCTGTTTTTT. Amino acid sequence: CASSSLTGGANTGELFF.

V is TRBV7-9 and J is TRBJ2-7, with D possibly TRBD1 on 6 matching bases. The length of the CDR3 is 14 residues. In germline, CDR1 is SEHNR, CDR2 FQNEAQ (reference sequence). The V and J ends lost 5 bases and 4 bases respectively, with 15 bases between them. The DNA of the CDR3 is TGTGCCAGCAGCGTCTCCGGGACATGGTACGAGCAGTACTTC. This gives the protein CASSVSGTWYEQYF.

This clonotype was recorded a few times. The chain employs TRBV20-1 and TRBJ1-5; D not certain. This CDR3 contains 13 residues. Trimming stripped 5 bases from V and 7 bases from J, with 15 bases between. Germline values: CDR1 DFQATT, CDR2 SNEGSKA (reference sequence). The CDR3 loop is CSAVPPVGQPQHF. The DNA of the CDR3 is TGCAGTGCTGTCCCTCCGGTCGGCCAGCCCCAGCATTTT.

This clonotype was seen ten or more times. The chain carries TRBV19 and TRBJ2-7, with 8 bases that match TRBD1. Germline values: CDR1 LNHDA, CDR2 SQIVND (reference sequence). This CDR3 comprises 15 residues. V lost 7 bases, J lost 0 bases, and 8 bases stayed unmatched. The CDR3 bases are TGTGCCAGTACCTCCGACAGGGGACCCTCCTACGAGCAGTACTTC. Protein: CASTSDRGPSYEQYF.